These 14 T cell receptor beta chains came from one sample sequenced in a study of cytomegalovirus exposure and HLA in healthy donors. Use of 60 Vbeta and 13 Jbeta primers characterized the PCR. Some clones are missing from TCRdb's copy, which holds only in-frame ones; the method was immunoSEQ multiplex PCR. The data show about 230,000 clones, approximately 81% seen once. The specimen was PBMCs. Receptor source: a human donor in good health.

The V gene is TRBV14, the J gene TRBJ2-5, with no clear D. Trimming took 0 bases from V and 11 from J, leaving 10 bases between them. CDR1 and CDR2 (germline): SGHDN, FVKESK. The CDR3 has 12 amino acids. The CDR3 DNA reads as TGTGCCAGCAGCCAAGATCTAAGAGAGCAGTACTTC. The encoded protein is CASSQDLREQYF.

The V and J genes are TRBV6-5 and TRBJ2-2, with D possibly TRBD1 on 5 matching bases. The CDR3 runs to 14 residues. The germline V gene encodes CDR1 MNHEY and CDR2 SVGAGI. V shed 6 bases and J shed 2 bases, with 10 bases lying between them. CDR3 bases: TGTGCCAGCAGATGGGGCACTAACACCGGGGAGCTGTTTTTT. Its protein is CASRWGTNTGELFF.

The chain couples TRBV2 to TRBJ1-5; maybe TRBD1 (6 bases). Germline V lookup: CDR1 SNHLY, CDR2 FYNNEI. This CDR3 comprises 15 residues. Trimming took 6 bases from V and 0 from J, leaving 12 bases between them. The CDR3 loop is CASRGEQGSNQPQHF. CDR3 DNA: TGTGCCAGCAGGGGAGAACAGGGTAGCAATCAGCCCCAGCATTTT.

The chain uses TRBV6-4 and TRBJ1-4; D unclear. CDR3 length: 14 amino acids. Germline CDR1 and CDR2: MRHNA and SNTAGT. V dropped 6 bases and J dropped 0 bases, with 8 bases sitting between them. CDR3 nucleotides: TGTGCCAGCAGACAAGATGCAACTAATGAAAAACTGTTTTTT. Translated, it gives CASRQDATNEKLFF.

This clone was seen only once. This sequence joins TRBV7-9 and TRBJ2-3; D remains unclear. From germline, CDR1 is SEHNR and CDR2 FQNEAQ (reference sequence). The CDR3 is made up of 11 amino acids. Trimming removed 2 bases from V and 6 bases from J, with 3 bases in between. CDR3 region: CASSLSDTQYF. The CDR3 nucleotides read TGTGCCAGCAGCTTAAGCGATACGCAGTATTTT.

The V and J genes are TRBV11-2 and TRBJ2-7; TRBD2 matches 11 bases. In germline, CDR1 is SGHAT, CDR2 FQNNGV. The ends lost 0 bases at V and 3 bases at J; junction bases unmatched: 10. This CDR3 is built from 18 residues. The CDR3 loop is CASSLEVGGTSGHYEQYF. The DNA for the CDR3 is TGTGCCAGCAGCTTAGAGGTCGGGGGGACTAGCGGACACTACGAGCAGTACTTC.

V gene TRBV5-1 combines with J gene TRBJ2-3; TRBD2 agrees at 14 bases. Looked up from germline, CDR1 is SGHRS and CDR2 is YFSETQ. V trimming: 6 bases; J trimming: 3 bases; junction bases outside the gene matches: 15. CDR3 size: 19 residues. CDR3 DNA sequence: TGCGCCAGCAATACAGTCCCGGGACTAGCGGGAGCGGTAACAGATACGCAGTATTTT. Its protein is CASNTVPGLAGAVTDTQYF.

The CDR3 here is CASSSGSYNEQFF. As DNA, the CDR3 is TGCGCCAGCAGCTCGGGCTCCTACAATGAGCAGTTCTTC. The V and J genes are TRBV5-1 and TRBJ2-1; D ambiguous. V was cut by 3 bases and J by 0 bases, with 4 bases left in between. CDR1 and CDR2 from the germline V gene are SGHRS and YFSETQ. This CDR3 region has 13 residues.

The chain carries TRBV15 and TRBJ2-7; TRBD2 matches 8 bases. Germline CDR1 and CDR2: LNHNV and YYDKDF (reference sequence). The trim removed 0 bases at V and 4 bases at J, leaving 8 bases unmatched. This CDR3 is built from 16 residues. CDR3 sequence: CATSRDLPGGPYEQYF. The CDR3 region has the DNA TGTGCCACCAGCAGAGATCTGCCGGGAGGGCCTTACGAGCAGTACTTC.

This chain connects TRBV6-4 to TRBJ2-5; 8 nucleotides agree with TRBD2. Trimming took 5 bases from V and 3 from J; bases not matched to a gene: 11. The CDR3 extends over 16 amino acids. Looked up from germline, CDR1 is MRHNA and CDR2 is SNTAGT. Here the CDR3 DNA reads TGTGCCAGCAGTCCGACGGGAGGGCGAGGAAAAGAGACCCAGTACTTC. This gives the protein CASSPTGGRGKETQYF.

For the CDR3, the DNA is TGCAGCGTGGCGGGACAGGTACTAGCGGGCAAAAACATTCAGTACTTC. This sequence encodes CSVAGQVLAGKNIQYF. The chain links TRBV29-1 to TRBJ2-4, with a weak D call TRBD2 (9 bases). Germline lookup yields CDR1 SQVTM and CDR2 ANQGSEA. V lost 6 bases, J lost 3 bases, and 21 bases lay in between. This CDR3 has 16 residues.

This chain links TRBV7-8 with TRBJ2-5, with D possibly matching TRBD2 (6 bases). The last part of the DNA fits TRBJ2-7 better; the J call may be wrong. There are 14 residues in the CDR3. Germline lookup yields CDR1 SGHVS and CDR2 FQNEAQ. CDR3 region: CASIPAGGSDEQYF. DNA of the CDR3: TGTGCCAGCATCCCAGCTGGAGGGTCGGACGAGCAGTACTTC.

In DNA, the CDR3 is TGTGCCAGCAGCGAGACGGGGGGAGCGAACACTGAAGCTTTCTTT. Its protein product is CASSETGGANTEAFF. The rearrangement joins TRBV11-2 to TRBJ1-1; possible D gene TRBD1, 5 bases. The V gene lost 5 bases and the J gene lost 1 base, with 14 bases spanning the gap. In germline, CDR1 is SGHAT, CDR2 FQNNGV. The CDR3 covers 15 residues.

V usage is TRBV19 and J usage is TRBJ1-2, with 8 bases fitting TRBD1. Trimming took 8 bases from V and 0 from J; bases not matched to a gene: 2. CDR1 is LNHDA, CDR2 SQIVND, per germline (reference sequence). The CDR3 length is 13 residues. CDR3 protein: CASQTGANYGYTF. In DNA, the CDR3 is TGTGCCAGTCAGACAGGGGCTAACTATGGCTACACCTTC.